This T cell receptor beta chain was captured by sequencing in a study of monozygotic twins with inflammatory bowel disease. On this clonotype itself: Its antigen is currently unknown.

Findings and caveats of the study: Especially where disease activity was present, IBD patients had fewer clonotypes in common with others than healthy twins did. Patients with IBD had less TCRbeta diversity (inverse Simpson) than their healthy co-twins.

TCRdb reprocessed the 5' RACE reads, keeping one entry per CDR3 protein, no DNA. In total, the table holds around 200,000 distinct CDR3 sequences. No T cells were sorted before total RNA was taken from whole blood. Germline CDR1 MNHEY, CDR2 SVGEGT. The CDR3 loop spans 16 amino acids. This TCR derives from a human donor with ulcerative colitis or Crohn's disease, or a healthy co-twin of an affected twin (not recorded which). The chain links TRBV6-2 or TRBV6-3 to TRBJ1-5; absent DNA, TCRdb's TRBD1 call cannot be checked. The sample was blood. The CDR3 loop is CASSYGTGGSDQPQHF.